This T cell receptor (beta chain) was recovered during a study of T cell repertoires in cytomegalovirus infection. In regard to this clonotype: Its target is unknown.

TCRdb ran MiXCR on the reads and lists one entry per CDR3 protein. The sample yields approximately 1,000,000 distinct CDR3 sequences, less than 35% seen once. V was pared by 2 bases and J by 2 bases, with 12 bases between. The length of the CDR3 is 15 residues. Germline CDR1 is PRHDT and CDR2 is FYEKMQ (reference sequence). The gene calls are TRBV13 and TRBJ1-1; D unclear. The source material was cultured CD8+ T cells from PBMCs, sampled from culture after CMV antigen stimulation. The receptor was isolated from a human donor in good health (CMV status not recorded). Some clones in this sample may be carry-over from other donors' samples. CDR3 coding DNA: TGTGCCAGCAGCTTAAGGGATCGCCTCAACACTGAAGCTTTCTTT. It codes for CASSLRDRLNTEAFF.